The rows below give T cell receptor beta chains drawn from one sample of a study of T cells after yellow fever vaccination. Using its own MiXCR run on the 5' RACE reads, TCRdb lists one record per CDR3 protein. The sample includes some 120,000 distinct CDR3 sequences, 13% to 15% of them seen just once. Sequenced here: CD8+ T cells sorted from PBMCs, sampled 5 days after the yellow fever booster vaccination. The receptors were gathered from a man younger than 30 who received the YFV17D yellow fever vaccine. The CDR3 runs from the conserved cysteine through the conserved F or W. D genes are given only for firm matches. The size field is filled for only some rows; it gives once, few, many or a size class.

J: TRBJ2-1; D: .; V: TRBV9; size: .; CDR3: CASSWDGGEQFF; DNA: TGTGCCAGCAGCTGGGACGGTGGTGAGCAGTTCTTC
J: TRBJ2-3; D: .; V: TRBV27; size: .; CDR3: CASSLSGLSLITDTQYF; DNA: TGTGCCAGCAGTTTATCGGGACTTTCCCTCATCACAGATACGCAGTATTTT
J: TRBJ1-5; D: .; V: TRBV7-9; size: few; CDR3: CASSLFGEPQVQHF; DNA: TGTGCCAGCAGCTTATTTGGGGAACCTCAGGTCCAGCATTTT
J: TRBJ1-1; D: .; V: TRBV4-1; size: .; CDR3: CASSQPRTEAFF; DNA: TGCGCCAGCAGCCAACCGAGGACTGAAGCTTTCTTT
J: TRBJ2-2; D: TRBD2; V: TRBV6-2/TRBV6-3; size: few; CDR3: CASSYSGAWSHGELFF; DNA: TGTGCCAGCAGTTACAGCGGGGCTTGGTCGCACGGGGAGCTGTTTTTT
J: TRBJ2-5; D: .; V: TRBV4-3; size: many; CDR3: CASSPGASATQETQYF; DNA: TGCGCCAGCAGCCCAGGGGCCTCTGCAACCCAAGAGACCCAGTACTTC
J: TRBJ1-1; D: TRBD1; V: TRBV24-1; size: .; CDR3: CATSSTGGRNTEAFF; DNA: TGTGCCACCAGTTCGACAGGGGGAAGGAACACTGAAGCTTTCTTT
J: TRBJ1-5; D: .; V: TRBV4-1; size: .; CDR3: CASSIWGEGNQPQHF; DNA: TGCGCCAGCAGCATCTGGGGGGAGGGAAATCAGCCCCAGCATTTT
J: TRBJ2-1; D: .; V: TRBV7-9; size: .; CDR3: CASSPPAGRGRNEQFF; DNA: TGTGCCAGCAGCCCTCCTGCGGGGCGGGGGCGAAATGAGCAGTTCTTC
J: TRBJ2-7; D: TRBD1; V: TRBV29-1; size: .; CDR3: CSVEEGTETYEQYF; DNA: TGCAGCGTTGAAGAGGGGACAGAGACCTACGAGCAGTACTTC
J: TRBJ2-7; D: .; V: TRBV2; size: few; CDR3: CASSDRGAGIEQYF; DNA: TGTGCCAGCAGCGATCGGGGGGCCGGTATTGAGCAGTACTTC
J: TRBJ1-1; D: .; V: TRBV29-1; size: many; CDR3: CSVGQMNTEAFF; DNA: TGCAGCGTAGGACAGATGAACACTGAAGCTTTCTTT
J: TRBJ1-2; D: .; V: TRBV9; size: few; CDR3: CASSVARDYGYTF; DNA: TGTGCCAGCAGCGTAGCAAGGGACTATGGCTACACCTTC
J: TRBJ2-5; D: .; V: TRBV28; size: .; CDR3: CASRPQGKETQYF; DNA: TGTGCCAGCAGGCCACAGGGAAAAGAGACCCAGTACTTC
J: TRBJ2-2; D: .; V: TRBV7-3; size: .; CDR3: CASSLSAGHATNTGELFF; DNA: TGTGCCAGCAGCTTAAGCGCCGGACACGCAACGAACACCGGGGAGCTGTTTTTT
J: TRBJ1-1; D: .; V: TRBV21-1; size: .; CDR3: CASSNLRLTTGGNTEAFF; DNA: TGTGCCAGCAGCAACCTACGTCTAACAACCGGGGGGAACACTGAAGCTTTCTTT
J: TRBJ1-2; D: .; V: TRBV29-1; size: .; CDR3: CSVEPGDNYGYTF; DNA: TGCAGCGTTGAGCCAGGGGATAACTATGGCTACACCTTC
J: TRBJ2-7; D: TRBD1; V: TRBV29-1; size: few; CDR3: CSAMRQGGEQYF; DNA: TGCAGCGCAATGCGACAGGGGGGTGAGCAGTACTTC
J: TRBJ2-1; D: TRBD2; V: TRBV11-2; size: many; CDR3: CASSSGARTYNEQFF; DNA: TGTGCCAGCAGCAGCGGGGCCCGGACCTACAATGAGCAGTTCTTC
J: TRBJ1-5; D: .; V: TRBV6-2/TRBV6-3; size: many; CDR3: CASSYNRVPNQPQHF; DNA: TGTGCCAGCAGTTATAACCGGGTTCCCAATCAGCCCCAGCATTTT
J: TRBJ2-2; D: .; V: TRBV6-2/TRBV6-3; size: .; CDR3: CASSYEVGSNTGELFF; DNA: TGTGCCAGCAGTTACGAAGTCGGCTCGAACACCGGGGAGCTGTTTTTT
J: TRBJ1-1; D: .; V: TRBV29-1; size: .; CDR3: CSVGQGLNTEAFF; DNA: TGCAGCGTCGGGCAGGGATTAAACACTGAAGCTTTCTTT
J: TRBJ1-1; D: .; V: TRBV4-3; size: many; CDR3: CASSSRLGTEAFF; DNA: TGCGCCAGCAGCTCCCGGTTGGGCACTGAAGCTTTCTTT
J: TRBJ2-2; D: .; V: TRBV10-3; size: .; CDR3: CAIPSDRRGINTGELFF; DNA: TGTGCCATCCCCTCTGACCGGAGGGGGATTAACACCGGGGAGCTGTTTTTT
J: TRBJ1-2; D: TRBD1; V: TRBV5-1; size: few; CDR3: CASSLEIDRDYGYTF; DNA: TGCGCCAGCAGCTTGGAGATTGACAGGGACTATGGCTACACCTTC
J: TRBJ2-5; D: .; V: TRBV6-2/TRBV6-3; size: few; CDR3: CASSEGGTQYF; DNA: TGTGCCAGCAGCGAAGGGGGGACCCAGTACTTC
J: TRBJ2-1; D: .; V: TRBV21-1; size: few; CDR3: CASRNSTGTGARNQQFF; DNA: TGTGCCAGCAGAAATTCGACCGGGACAGGGGCGCGAAACCAGCAGTTCTTC
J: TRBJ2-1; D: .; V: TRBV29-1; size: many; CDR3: CSVDLEGGPGDQQFF; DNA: TGCAGCGTTGATCTGGAGGGGGGGCCGGGTGATCAGCAGTTCTTC
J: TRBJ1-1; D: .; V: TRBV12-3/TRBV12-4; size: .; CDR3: CASTPATALNTEAFF; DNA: TGTGCCAGCACCCCGGCTACAGCTTTGAACACTGAAGCTTTCTTT
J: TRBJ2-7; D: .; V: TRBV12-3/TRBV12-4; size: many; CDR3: CASSQTPPGPEEQYF; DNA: TGTGCCAGCAGCCAGACCCCCCCAGGGCCTGAGGAGCAGTACTTC
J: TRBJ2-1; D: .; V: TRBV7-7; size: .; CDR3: CASSLTHADEQFF; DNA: TGTGCTAGCAGCCTGACCCACGCGGATGAGCAGTTCTTC
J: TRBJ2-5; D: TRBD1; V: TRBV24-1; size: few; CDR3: CATSATTGQRQETQYF; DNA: TGTGCCACCAGTGCTACGACGGGACAGCGTCAAGAGACCCAGTACTTC
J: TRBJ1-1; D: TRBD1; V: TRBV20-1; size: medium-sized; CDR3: CSAWTGNTEAFF; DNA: TGCAGTGCTTGGACAGGGAACACTGAAGCTTTCTTT
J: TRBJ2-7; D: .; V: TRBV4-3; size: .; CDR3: CASSAGGGSGEQYF; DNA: TGCGCCAGCAGCGCTGGGGGCGGGTCGGGCGAGCAGTACTTC
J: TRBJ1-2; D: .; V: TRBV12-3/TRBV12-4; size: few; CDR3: CASSLDPKQYTF; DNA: TGTGCCAGCAGCCTAGATCCAAAGCAATACACCTTC
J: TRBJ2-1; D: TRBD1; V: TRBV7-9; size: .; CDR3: CASSPRTGISSSYNEQFF; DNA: TGTGCCAGCAGCCCGCGGACAGGGATCTCCAGCTCCTACAATGAGCAGTTCTTC
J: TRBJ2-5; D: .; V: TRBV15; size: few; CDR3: CATSREKGGRRKTQYF; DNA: TGTGCCACCAGCAGGGAAAAGGGGGGGCGGAGAAAGACCCAGTACTTC
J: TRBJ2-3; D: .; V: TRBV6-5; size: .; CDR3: CASSYPGSTDTQYF; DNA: TGTGCCAGCAGTTACCCTGGGAGCACAGATACGCAGTATTTT
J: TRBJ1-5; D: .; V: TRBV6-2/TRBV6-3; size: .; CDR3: CASTPFQGSDSNQPQHF; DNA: TGTGCCAGCACTCCCTTCCAGGGGTCGGATAGCAATCAGCCCCAGCATTTT
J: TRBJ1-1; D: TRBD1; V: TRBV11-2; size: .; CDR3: CASSSPNRGSTEAFF; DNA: TGTGCCAGCAGCTCTCCCAACAGGGGGTCCACTGAAGCTTTCTTT
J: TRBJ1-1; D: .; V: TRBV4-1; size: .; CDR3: CASSQARIGGEAFF; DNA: TGCGCCAGCAGCCAAGCTCGAATAGGGGGTGAAGCTTTCTTT
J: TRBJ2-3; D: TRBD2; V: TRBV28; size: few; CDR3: CASSLRGGSDTQYF; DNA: TGTGCCAGCAGTTTACGGGGGGGGTCGGATACGCAGTATTTT
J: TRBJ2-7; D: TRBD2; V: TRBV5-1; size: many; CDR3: CASSLEREDYEQYF; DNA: TGCGCCAGCAGCTTGGAGCGGGAAGACTACGAGCAGTACTTC
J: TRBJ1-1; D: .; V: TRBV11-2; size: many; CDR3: CASSFSRAAEAFF; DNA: TGTGCCAGCAGCTTTAGCAGGGCCGCTGAAGCTTTCTTT
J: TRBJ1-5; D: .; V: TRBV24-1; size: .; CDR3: CATSGKGLSNQPQHF; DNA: TGTGCCACCAGTGGTAAAGGGCTAAGCAATCAGCCCCAGCATTTT
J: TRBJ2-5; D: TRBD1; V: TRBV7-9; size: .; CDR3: CASSSGRGRLQETQYF; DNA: TGTGCCAGCAGCTCGGGCAGGGGGCGCCTCCAAGAGACCCAGTACTTC
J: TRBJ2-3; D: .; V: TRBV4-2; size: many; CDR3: CASSDGGLADTQYF; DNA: TGTGCCAGCAGCGACGGGGGCCTCGCAGATACGCAGTATTTT
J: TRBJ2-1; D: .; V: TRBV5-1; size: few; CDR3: CASSLEGLYNEQFF; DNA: TGCGCCAGCAGCTTGGAAGGACTCTACAATGAGCAGTTCTTC
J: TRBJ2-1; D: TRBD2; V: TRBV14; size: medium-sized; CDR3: CASSTTSGGSGNNEQFF; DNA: TGTGCCAGCAGCACGACTAGCGGGGGTAGTGGGAACAATGAGCAGTTCTTC
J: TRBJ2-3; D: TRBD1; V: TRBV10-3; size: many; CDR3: CAIDRDRGGTDTQYF; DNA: TGTGCCATCGACCGGGACAGGGGGGGCACAGATACGCAGTATTTT
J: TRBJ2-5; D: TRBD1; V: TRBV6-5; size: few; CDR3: CASRTGLQETQYF; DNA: TGTGCCAGCAGGACAGGGTTACAAGAGACCCAGTACTTC
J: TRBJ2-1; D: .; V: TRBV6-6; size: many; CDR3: CASSYSIQLDSPYNEQFF; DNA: TGTGCCAGCAGTTACTCGATCCAGTTGGACAGCCCGTACAATGAGCAGTTCTTC
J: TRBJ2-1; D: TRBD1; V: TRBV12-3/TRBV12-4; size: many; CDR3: CASSFAGQVYNEQFF; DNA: TGTGCCAGCAGTTTCGCGGGACAGGTATACAATGAGCAGTTCTTC
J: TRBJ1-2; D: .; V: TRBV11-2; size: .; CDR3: CASSLLTGYTF; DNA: TGTGCCAGCAGCTTATTAACTGGCTACACCTTC
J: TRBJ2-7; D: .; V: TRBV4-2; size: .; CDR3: CASSQVVGFEQYF; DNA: TGTGCCAGCAGCCAAGTGGTGGGATTCGAGCAGTACTTC
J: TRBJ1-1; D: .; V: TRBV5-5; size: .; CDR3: CASSLERLVLAEAFF; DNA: TGTGCCAGCAGCTTGGAAAGACTGGTTTTGGCTGAAGCTTTCTTT
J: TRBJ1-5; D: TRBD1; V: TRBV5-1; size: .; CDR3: CASSLEAGGQKLNQPQHF; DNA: TGCGCCAGCAGCTTGGAGGCAGGGGGGCAAAAGTTGAATCAGCCCCAGCATTTT
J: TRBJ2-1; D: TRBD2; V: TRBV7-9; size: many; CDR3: CASSSGLAGLSYNEQFF; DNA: TGTGCCAGCAGCTCCGGACTAGCGGGGCTCTCCTACAATGAGCAGTTCTTC
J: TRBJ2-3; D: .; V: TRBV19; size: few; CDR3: CASSTGLSGDTQYF; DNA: TGTGCCAGTAGTACAGGGCTCAGTGGAGATACGCAGTATTTT